This record looks at one T cell receptor beta chain sequence and its context. The participants were between roughly 18 and 100 years old and came from about two dozen US areas. Categorization into cohorts depended on clinical history that participants reported. The data derive from a study of blood T cell repertoires in COVID-19. The germline gives CDR1 MNHEY, CDR2 SVGEGT. This CDR3 contains 15 residues. The J segment lost 4 bases and the V segment lost 2 bases, leaving 5 bases of the junction unmatched. Original processing methods: Amplified reference gene primers provided the basis for estimating nucleated cell counts. Here immunoSEQ multiplex PCR was the method, and the copy in TCRdb shows in-frame clones only, minus some. V and J calls and clone size are as listed in that table; D and trimming were resolved from the DNA. The sample lists roughly 180,000 clones; approximately 85% were seen once.

The sequence came from a man aged 40-49 years who had recovered from COVID-19. The sequenced sample was PBMCs or T cells enriched from blood (not recorded which). The J gene is TRBJ2-5, the V gene TRBV6-2 or TRBV6-3, with 9 nucleotides matching TRBD1. The CDR3 nucleotides are TGTGCCAGCAGTTACGGTGTGACAGGGGGAGAGACCCAGTACTTC. It specifies CASSYGVTGGETQYF.